This TCR beta chain originates from a study of CD8+CD57+ T cells in acquired aplastic anemia. Study-level information: Sorted CD4+ and CD8+ cells gave a mean 3.2 ug DNA, range about 0.19 to 27.4 ug.

Sequencing was done on patients that had shown CD8+CD57+ cell expansion by flow cytometry. It was genomic DNA that served as the template for profiling TCR beta VDJ and CDR3. Via MiXCR, TCRdb re-called the reads, giving one row per CDR3 protein. Of 120,000 or so distinct CDR3 sequences listed, about two fifths are singletons. Notes on this clonotype: A clone one base away is much larger, so this may be a read error.

Sequencing was performed on sorted CD4+, CD8+, or CD8+CD57+ T cells (not recorded which) from PBMCs. This TCR was sampled from a human donor with aplastic anemia.

CDR3 region: CASSLVTSYEQCF. For the CDR3, the DNA is TGTGCCAGCAGCTTGGTGACCTCCTACGAGCAGTGCTTC. This chain connects TRBV7-9 to TRBJ2-7; D gene ambiguous. CDR1 is SEHNR and CDR2 is FQNEAQ in the germline V gene (reference sequence). The CDR3 is 13 amino acids. Full variable domain (missing parts from reference TRBV7-9 and TRBJ2-7): DTGVSQNPRHKITKRGQNVTFRCDPISEHNRLYWYRQTLGQGPEFLTYFQNEAQLEKSRLLSDRFSAERPKGSFSTLEIQRTEQGDSAMYLCASSLVTSYEQCFGPGTRLTVT.